This T cell receptor (beta chain) was recovered during a study of T cells in Graves' hyperthyroidism and ophthalmopathy. The sample holds many counts of this clonotype. This CDR3 is 13 amino acids long. J gave up 6 bases and V 10 bases, and 11 bases lay outside the gene matches. Per the germline V gene, CDR1 is MDHEN and CDR2 is SYDVKM. TCR beta CDR3 regions were amplified from RNA transcripts. The HTBI primer set was used in a first-round RT-PCR of the TCR CDR3. TCRdb re-called the multiplex PCR reads through MiXCR, storing one row per CDR3 protein. This sample has approximately 400,000 distinct CDR3 sequences, with 15% to 20% found just once.

The origin of this receptor is a young woman with Graves' hyperthyroidism. This rearrangement joins TRBV28 to TRBJ1-2, with 7 bases lining up with TRBD1. The specimen was blood. The chain's CDR3 is CAIAQGTTDGYTF. The CDR3 DNA reads TGTGCCATCGCACAGGGGACGACGGATGGCTACACCTTC.